The clone carrying this T cell receptor (beta chain) was counted only a few times. Only in-frame clones appear in the TCRdb table, and some are missing; sequencing was by immunoSEQ multiplex PCR. The sample has around 700,000 clones; about 92% are singletons. Positive CCR7 selection of CD45RO-negative cells yielded the naive CD8 cells, and terminally differentiated effector memory CD45RA+ cells were excluded. These data originate in a study of shared clonotypes between healthy human individuals. Germline CDR1 SNHLY, CDR2 FYNNEI. Trimming pared 6 bases from V and 3 bases from J, leaving 9 bases between. This CDR3 has 12 amino acids.

This TCR was sampled from a young man in good health. Source material: naive CD8+ T cells sorted from blood. The chain uses TRBV2 and TRBJ2-7; D call uncertain. The DNA of the CDR3 is TGTGCCAGCAGAGACGGTTTCTACGAGCAGTACTTC. Protein product: CASRDGFYEQYF.